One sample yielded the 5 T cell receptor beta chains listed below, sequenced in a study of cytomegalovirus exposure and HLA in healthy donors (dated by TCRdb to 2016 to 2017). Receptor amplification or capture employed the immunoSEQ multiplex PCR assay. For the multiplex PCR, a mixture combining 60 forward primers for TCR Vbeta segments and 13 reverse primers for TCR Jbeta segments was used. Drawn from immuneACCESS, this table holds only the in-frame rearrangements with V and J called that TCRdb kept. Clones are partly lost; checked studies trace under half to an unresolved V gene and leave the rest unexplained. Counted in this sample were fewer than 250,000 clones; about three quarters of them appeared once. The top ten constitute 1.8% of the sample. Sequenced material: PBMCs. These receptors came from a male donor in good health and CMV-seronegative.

CDR3 sequence reads: CASSIVIGTALNAGELFF. The CDR3 nucleotides are TGTGCCAGTAGTATAGTTATCGGGACAGCTCTTAATGCCGGGGAGCTGTTTTTT. This chain connects TRBV19 to TRBJ2-2, with 7 bases aligning to TRBD1. J was trimmed by 6 bases and V by 1 base; bases with no gene match: 14. Germline lookup yields CDR1 LNHDA and CDR2 SQIVND (reference sequence). The CDR3 runs to 18 residues.

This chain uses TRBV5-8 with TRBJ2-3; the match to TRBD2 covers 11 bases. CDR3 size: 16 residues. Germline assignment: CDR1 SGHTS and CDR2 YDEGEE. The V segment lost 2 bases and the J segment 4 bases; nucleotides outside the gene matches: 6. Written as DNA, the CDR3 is TGTGCCAGCAGCTTAGTAGCGGGAGGGCGGGCAGATACGCAGTATTTT. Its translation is CASSLVAGGRADTQYF.

The CDR3 sequence is CASYSRGTGELFF. CDR3 nucleotides: TGTGCCAGCTATAGTAGGGGCACCGGGGAGCTGTTTTTT. This chain joins TRBV27 and TRBJ2-2; possibly TRBD1 for D (5 bases). This CDR3 region has 13 residues. The germline gives CDR1 MNHEY, CDR2 SMNVEV (reference sequence). V was shortened by 8 bases and J by 4 bases, with 11 bases between the two germline ends.

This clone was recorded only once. As DNA, the CDR3 is TGCGCCAGCAGCTTGGTCGCGGGGGCCAACTCCTACGAGCAGTACTTC. Encoded protein: CASSLVAGANSYEQYF. The V and J genes are TRBV5-1 and TRBJ2-7; weak D call: TRBD2 (7 bases). The ends were cut back, 0 bases at V and 0 bases at J, with 13 bases in the middle. Germline V CDR1 and CDR2: SGHRS, YFSETQ. The CDR3 sequence is 16 residues long.

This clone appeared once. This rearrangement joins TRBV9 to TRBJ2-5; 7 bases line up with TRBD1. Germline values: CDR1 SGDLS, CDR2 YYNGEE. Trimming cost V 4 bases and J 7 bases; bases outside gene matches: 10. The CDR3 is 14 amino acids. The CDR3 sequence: CASSMTGFGLTQYF. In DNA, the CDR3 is TGTGCCAGCAGCATGACAGGGTTCGGGTTGACCCAGTACTTC.